Here is one T cell receptor beta chain with its context. Its antigen is unidentified. TCRdb keeps only in-frame clones here, not all; method: immunoSEQ multiplex PCR. The table lists tens of thousands of clones, about four fifths of them singletons. The CDR3 runs to 15 residues. V shed 0 bases and J shed 6 bases, with 13 bases lying between them. Germline values: CDR1 SGHRS, CDR2 YFSETQ. The data stem from a study of OX40 agonist ivuxolimab in advanced cancers. Study results and limitations: More expanded clones were seen, on average, in CD8+ T cells than in CD4+. CD4+ and CD8+ blood T cells expanded clonally by week 6 at 0.1 to 3.0 mg/kg.

The chain employs TRBV5-1 and TRBJ2-1, with D possibly TRBD2 on 6 matching bases. Sequenced material: CD4+ or CD8+ T cells sorted from blood, taken in a trial of the OX40 agonist ivuxolimab. The receptor's source is an adult with an advanced solid tumor such as melanoma, head and neck, liver or kidney cancer. CDR3 DNA: TGCGCCAGCAGCTTGGCCGGCTTAGCGGTCAATGAGCAGTTCTTC. The encoded protein is CASSLAGLAVNEQFF.